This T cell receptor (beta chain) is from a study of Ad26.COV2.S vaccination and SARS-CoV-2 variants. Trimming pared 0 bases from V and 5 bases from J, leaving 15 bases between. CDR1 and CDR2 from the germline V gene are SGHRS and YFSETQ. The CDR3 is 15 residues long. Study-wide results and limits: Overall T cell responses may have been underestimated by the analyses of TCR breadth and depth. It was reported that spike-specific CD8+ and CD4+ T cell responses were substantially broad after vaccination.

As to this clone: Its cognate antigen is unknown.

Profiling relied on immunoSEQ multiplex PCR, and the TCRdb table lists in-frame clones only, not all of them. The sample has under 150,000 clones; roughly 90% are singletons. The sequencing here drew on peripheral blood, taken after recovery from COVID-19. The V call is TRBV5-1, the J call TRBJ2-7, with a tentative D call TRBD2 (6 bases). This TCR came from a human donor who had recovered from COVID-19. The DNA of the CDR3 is TGCGCCAGCAGCTTGGAGGAGTTTCGGGGGAACGAGCAGTACTTC. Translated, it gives CASSLEEFRGNEQYF.